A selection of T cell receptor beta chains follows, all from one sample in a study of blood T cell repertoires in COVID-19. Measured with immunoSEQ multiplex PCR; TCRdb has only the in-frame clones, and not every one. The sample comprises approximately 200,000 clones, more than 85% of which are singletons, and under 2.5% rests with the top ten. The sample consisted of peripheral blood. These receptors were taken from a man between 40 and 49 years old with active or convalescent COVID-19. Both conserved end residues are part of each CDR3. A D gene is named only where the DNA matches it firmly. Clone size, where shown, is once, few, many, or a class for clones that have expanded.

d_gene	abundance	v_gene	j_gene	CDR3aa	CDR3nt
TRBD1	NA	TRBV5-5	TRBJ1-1	CASSSTGDRSSEAFF	TGTGCCAGCAGTTCAACGGGGGACAGGAGCTCTGAAGCTTTCTTT
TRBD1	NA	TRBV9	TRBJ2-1	CASSQTGGTSYNEQFF	TGTGCCAGCAGTCAGACAGGGGGTACTTCCTACAATGAGCAGTTCTTC
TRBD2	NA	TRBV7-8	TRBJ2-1	CASSAPGLAVTYNEQFF	TGTGCCAGCAGCGCCCCGGGACTAGCGGTAACCTACAATGAGCAGTTCTTC
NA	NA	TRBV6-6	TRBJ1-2	CASSLTGLYGYTF	TGTGCCAGCAGCTTGACAGGACTCTATGGCTACACCTTC
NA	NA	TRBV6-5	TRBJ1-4	CASRDSGWDEKLFF	TGTGCCAGCCGAGACAGTGGTTGGGATGAAAAACTGTTTTTT
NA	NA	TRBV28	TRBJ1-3	CASRQSRNTIYF	TGTGCCAGCAGACAGTCGAGAAACACCATATATTTT
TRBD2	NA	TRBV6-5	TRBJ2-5	CASSSASGVRETQYF	TGTGCCAGCAGTTCCGCTAGCGGGGTGAGGGAGACCCAGTACTTC
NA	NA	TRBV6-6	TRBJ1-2	CASSYSPGWNYGYTF	TGTGCCAGCAGTTACTCTCCGGGATGGAACTATGGCTACACCTTC
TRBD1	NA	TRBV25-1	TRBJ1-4	CASTGQGRDEKLFF	TGTGCCAGCACGGGACAGGGACGCGATGAAAAACTGTTTTTT
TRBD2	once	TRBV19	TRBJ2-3	CASTLLAGAAQDTQYF	TGTGCCAGTACCCTACTAGCGGGAGCGGCGCAAGATACGCAGTATTTT
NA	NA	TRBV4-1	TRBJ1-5	CASSQDMTVAQPQHF	TGCGCCAGCAGCCAAGATATGACCGTAGCCCAGCCCCAGCATTTT
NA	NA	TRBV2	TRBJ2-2	CASRGNGGTGELFF	TGTGCCAGCAGGGGTAATGGCGGGACCGGGGAGCTGTTTTTT
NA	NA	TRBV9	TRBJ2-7	CASSQRGRTGTKLYEQYF	TGTGCCAGCAGCCAAAGGGGGAGGACCGGGACTAAGCTCTACGAGCAGTACTTC
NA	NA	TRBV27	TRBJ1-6	CASSTLLRGNSPLHF	TGTGCCAGCAGTACCCTTCTGAGGGGGAATTCACCCCTCCACTTT
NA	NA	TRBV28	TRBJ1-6	CATEQGDYNSPLHF	TGTGCCACCGAGCAAGGGGATTATAATTCACCCCTCCACTTT
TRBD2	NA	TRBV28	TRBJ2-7	CASSTSGRHSYEQYF	TGTGCCAGCAGCACTAGCGGGAGGCACTCCTACGAGCAGTACTTC
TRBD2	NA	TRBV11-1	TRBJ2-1	CASSLAGRAYNEQFF	TGTGCCAGCAGCTTAGCAGGGAGGGCCTACAATGAGCAGTTCTTC
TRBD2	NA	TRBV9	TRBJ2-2	CASSDERGGAGELFF	TGTGCCAGCAGCGATGAGCGGGGAGGGGCCGGGGAGCTGTTTTTT
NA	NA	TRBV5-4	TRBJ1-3	CASSYRGSGNTIYF	TGTGCCAGCAGCTATCGGGGCTCTGGAAACACCATATATTTT
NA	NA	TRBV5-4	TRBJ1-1	CASSRGETEAFF	TGTGCCAGCTCTCGCGGAGAGACTGAAGCTTTCTTT
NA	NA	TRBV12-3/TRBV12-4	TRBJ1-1	CASKPRSGAEAFF	TGTGCCAGCAAACCACGGTCAGGGGCTGAAGCTTTCTTT
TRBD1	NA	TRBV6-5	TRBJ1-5	CASSLTGIQPQHF	TGTGCCAGCAGTTTGACAGGGATTCAGCCCCAGCATTTT
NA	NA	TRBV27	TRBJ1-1	CASSGVNTEAFF	TGTGCCAGCAGCGGGGTAAACACTGAAGCTTTCTTT
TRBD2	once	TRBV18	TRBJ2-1	CASSLTSGLLYNEQFF	TGTGCCAGCTCTCTGACTAGCGGGCTTCTTTACAATGAGCAGTTCTTC
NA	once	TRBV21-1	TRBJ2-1	CASSSVVVYNEQFF	TGTGCCAGCAGTTCGGTAGTCGTCTACAATGAGCAGTTCTTC
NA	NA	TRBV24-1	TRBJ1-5	CATSDSTIGSNQPQHF	TGTGCCACCAGTGATTCAACTATCGGTAGCAATCAGCCCCAGCATTTT
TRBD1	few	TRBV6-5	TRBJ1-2	CASSWDRGLTNYGYTF	TGTGCCAGCAGTTGGGACAGGGGCCTCACTAACTATGGCTACACCTTC
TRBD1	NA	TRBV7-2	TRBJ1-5	CASSLGQGREPQHF	TGTGCCAGCAGCCTCGGACAGGGACGCGAGCCCCAGCATTTT
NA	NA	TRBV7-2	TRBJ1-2	CASSLDSYYGYTF	TGTGCCAGCAGCTTAGACAGTTACTATGGCTACACCTTC
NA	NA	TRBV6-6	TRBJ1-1	CASNPIGNTEAFF	TGTGCCAGCAACCCTATCGGGAACACTGAAGCTTTCTTT
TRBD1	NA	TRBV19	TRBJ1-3	CASSFARTGDGNTIYF	TGTGCCAGTAGTTTCGCCCGGACAGGGGACGGAAACACCATATATTTT
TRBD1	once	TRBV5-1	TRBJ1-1	CASSSLQGSDTEAFF	TGCGCCAGCAGCTCCTTACAGGGGTCGGACACTGAAGCTTTCTTT
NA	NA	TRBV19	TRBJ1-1	CASSISGLDTEAFF	TGTGCCAGTAGTATTTCGGGGTTGGATACTGAAGCTTTCTTT
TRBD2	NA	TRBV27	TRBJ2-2	CASSFAGRRSGELFF	TGTGCCAGCAGTTTCGCCGGGAGGCGTTCCGGGGAGCTGTTTTTT